What follows describes a single T cell receptor beta chain. CDR3 length: 14 residues. Trimming left V 4 bases short and J 4 bases short, with 14 bases between. CDR1 is MDHEN, CDR2 SYDVKM, per germline. These data come from a study of shared clonotypes between healthy human individuals. Some clones are missing from TCRdb's copy, which holds only in-frame ones; the method was immunoSEQ multiplex PCR. The table lists about 2 million clones, roughly 94% of them singletons. This rearrangement joins TRBV28 to TRBJ2-7; D remains ambiguous. Sequenced input: naive CD4+ T cells sorted from blood. Subset described: CD45RA+ positively selected. The TCR sequence derives from a man between 18 and 29 years old in good health. The CDR3 DNA follows: TGTGCCAGCAGTTCAGGTTCTGGGCGATACGAGCAGTACTTC. Protein: CASSSGSGRYEQYF.